The 8 T cell receptor beta chains below all came from one sample that was sequenced in a study of T-cell memory formation after mild COVID-19. MiXCR, applied by TCRdb to the 5' RACE reads, yields one record per CDR3 protein. The sample contains around 450,000 distinct CDR3 sequences, about 20% of which appear only once. The sequenced material came from PBMCs or a T cell subset sorted from them (not recorded which). The receptors stem from an adult woman who had mild COVID-19 (a few samples of this study predate the infection). Cell type and time point are not known.

This clonotype turned up a few times. V is TRBV10-3 and J is TRBJ1-1; D is uncertain. This CDR3 is built from 13 residues. Germline lookup yields CDR1 ENHRY and CDR2 SYGVKD. The V gene lost 0 bases and the J gene lost 4 bases, with 6 bases spanning the gap. CDR3 sequence reads: CAISESTSTEAFF. The CDR3 DNA reads TGTGCCATCAGTGAGTCAACAAGCACTGAAGCTTTCTTT.

The chain employs TRBV7-2 and TRBJ2-5, with 14 bases that match TRBD2. This CDR3 region has 16 residues. Germline CDR1 reads SGHTA; CDR2 reads FQGNSA. J was trimmed by 4 bases and V by 4 bases; bases with no gene match: 5. CDR3 sequence: CASSSGLAGGTETQYF. CDR3 in DNA: TGTGCCAGCAGCTCCGGACTAGCGGGAGGAACAGAGACCCAGTACTTC.

V gene TRBV24-1 combines with J gene TRBJ2-3, with D uncertain. This CDR3 has 17 amino acids. Germline V CDR1 and CDR2: KGHDR, SFDVKD. Trimming shortened V by 3 bases and J by 0 bases, and 15 bases separated the two germline ends. The CDR3 here is CATSDPSVRPSTDTQYF. In DNA form, the CDR3 reads TGTGCCACCAGTGATCCCTCTGTGAGACCTAGCACAGATACGCAGTATTTT.

The V and J genes are TRBV5-1 and TRBJ2-7; tentative D call: TRBD1 (6 bases). This CDR3 contains 14 residues. The germline V and J ends were trimmed by 2 bases and 7 bases, with 16 bases remaining between them. CDR1 is SGHRS, CDR2 YFSETQ, per germline. This CDR3 is CASSLPRDNGEQYF. In DNA form, the CDR3 reads TGCGCCAGCAGCTTACCCCGGGACAACGGGGAGCAGTACTTC.

This clonotype turned up a few times. This chain links TRBV4-3 with TRBJ2-3; 8 bases are shared with TRBD2. CDR1 and CDR2 from the germline V gene are LGHNA and YSLEER. The trim removed 0 bases at V and 4 bases at J, leaving 9 bases unmatched. This CDR3 region has 17 residues. The CDR3 region is CASSQDFERETPDTQYF. The CDR3 nucleotides read TGCGCCAGCAGCCAAGATTTCGAGCGGGAGACCCCAGATACGCAGTATTTT.

The chain recombines TRBV7-9 with TRBJ2-7; 9 nucleotides line up with TRBD1. Trimming removed 5 bases from V and 2 bases from J; junction bases left unmatched: 10. The germline gives CDR1 SEHNR, CDR2 FQNEAQ (reference sequence). The CDR3 has 16 residues. The CDR3 coding sequence is TGTGCCAGCAGCCCCAGATGGGACAGGGAGGCCTACGAGCAGTACTTC. Translation gives CASSPRWDREAYEQYF.

This clonotype occurred a few times. The V and J genes are TRBV29-1 and TRBJ2-1, with 13 bases fitting TRBD2. This CDR3 spans 16 amino acids. Germline V gives CDR1 SQVTM, CDR2 ANQGSEA. V gave up 6 bases and J gave up 3 bases; unmatched junction bases: 8. CDR3 sequence (DNA): TGCAGCGTAGCTGGGACTAGCGGGATCTACTACAATGAGCAGTTCTTC. It codes for CSVAGTSGIYYNEQFF.

V gene TRBV5-5 combines with J gene TRBJ2-1, with 8 bases aligning to TRBD1. Germline lookup yields CDR1 SGHKS and CDR2 YYEKEE (reference sequence). With V trimmed by 4 bases and J by 4 bases, 10 bases remained unmatched. The length of the CDR3 is 16 residues. The CDR3, as DNA: TGTGCCAGCAGCGACAGGACAGGGATTATTTACAATGAGCAGTTCTTC. Protein product: CASSDRTGIIYNEQFF.